These 8 T cell receptor beta chains were sequenced from one sample in a study of Ad26.COV2.S vaccination and SARS-CoV-2 variants. TCRdb's copy holds only in-frame clones and misses some; the assay was immunoSEQ multiplex PCR. The sample includes fewer than 400,000 clones, over 75% of them seen just once. Treatment indicated: roughly 18 received Ad26.COV2.S at low or high dose, single or two shots; about 5 received placebo; per-sample allocation not given. Samples were taken on day 63 after the first vaccine or placebo injection. The sample here was peripheral blood, taken in a trial of Ad26.COV2.S vaccine versus placebo. The receptors derive from a person between 18 and 59 years old who received the Ad26.COV2.S COVID-19 vaccine or a placebo.

This clone was detected once. J is TRBJ1-1 and V is TRBV19, with 7 positions matching TRBD1. V gave up 3 bases and J gave up 5 bases; unmatched junction bases: 6. The CDR3 consists of 14 residues. From germline, CDR1 is LNHDA and CDR2 SQIVND (reference sequence). The CDR3 bases are TGTGCCAGTAGTATCCTTCCAGGGGGAACTGAAGCTTTCTTT. It encodes CASSILPGGTEAFF.

The J gene is TRBJ2-1, the V gene TRBV19; D is possibly TRBD2 (5 bases). Germline CDR1 reads LNHDA; CDR2 reads SQIVND (reference sequence). V gave up 6 bases and J gave up 6 bases, with 15 bases separating them. CDR3 size: 14 residues. CDR3 residues: CASSLDLASNEQFF. CDR3 bases: TGTGCCAGTAGCCTAGACCTAGCAAGCAATGAGCAGTTCTTC.

The DNA of the CDR3 is TGTGCCAGCAGCTTGGGACAGGGGTCCGACGAGCAGTACTTC. Translating gives CASSLGQGSDEQYF. The V gene is TRBV7-9, the J gene TRBJ2-7, with 10 bases lining up with TRBD1. CDR1 is SEHNR, CDR2 FQNEAQ, per germline (reference sequence). CDR3 length equals 14 residues. V trimming: 3 bases; J trimming: 5 bases; junction bases outside the gene matches: 4.

The chain combines TRBV7-2 with TRBJ2-5, with D possibly being TRBD2 (5 bases). Germline V gene lookup returns CDR1 SGHTA and CDR2 FQGNSA. V shed 5 bases and J shed 3 bases, with 16 bases lying between them. The CDR3 covers 15 residues. CDR3 nucleotide sequence: TGTGCCAGCAGCAAGAGGTGGCGGGCCGAAGAGACCCAGTACTTC. As protein: CASSKRWRAEETQYF.

The J gene is TRBJ1-5, the V gene TRBV6-2 or TRBV6-3; weak D call: TRBD1 (5 bases). The germline gives CDR1 MNHEY, CDR2 SVGEGT. The CDR3 loop spans 14 amino acids. V lost 5 bases and J lost 0, with 8 bases in between. The CDR3 DNA follows: TGTGCCAGCAGTCCGACAGTTAGCAATCAGCCCCAGCATTTT. Its protein product is CASSPTVSNQPQHF.

The chain links TRBV19 to TRBJ2-1, with D possibly called TRBD1 or TRBD2 (5 bases each). This CDR3 is 15 amino acids long. Germline V CDR1 and CDR2: LNHDA, SQIVND (reference sequence). The V and J ends lost 4 bases and 1 base respectively, with 11 bases between them. CDR3 nucleotide sequence: TGTGCCAGTAGTAAAGAGGGGCGTTCCTACAATGAGCAGTTCTTC. The encoded protein is CASSKEGRSYNEQFF.

As concerns this clone: Within the sample, other DNA sequences also encode this same CDR3. The V call is TRBV6-1, the J call TRBJ1-2; 8 positions match TRBD1. After removal of 3 bases from V and 3 bases from J, the junction contained 0 bases not matched to a gene. Germline CDR1 and CDR2: MNHNS and SASEGT. The CDR3 contains 13 residues. The CDR3 sequence is CASSETGDYGYTF. DNA for the CDR3: TGTGCCAGCAGTGAGACAGGGGACTATGGCTACACCTTC.

This chain joins TRBV18 and TRBJ1-3; 7 bases align to TRBD1. The CDR3 contains 16 residues. V lost 2 bases, J lost 0 bases, and 4 bases stayed unmatched. From germline, CDR1 is KGHSH and CDR2 LQKENI. CDR3 in DNA: TGTGCCAGCTCACCATCGGGACAGATCTCTGGAAACACCATATATTTT. It translates to CASSPSGQISGNTIYF.